This is a list of T cell receptor beta chains from one sample in a study of T cell responses to AZD1222 COVID-19 vaccine. The table came from immunoSEQ multiplex PCR; TCRdb's copy has only in-frame clones and leaves some out. Of approximately 160,000 clones detected, roughly 94% appear once; the ten largest clones hold approximately 5.5%. Source: peripheral blood, taken 28 days after the second AZD1222 dose. Receptor source: an adult who received the AZD1222 COVID-19 vaccine. Each CDR3 is given with its conserved first and last residue. The D gene is left open where the match is weak. Clone size appears in some rows only: once, few, many, or a class for an expanded clone.

abundance: -; j_gene: TRBJ2-2; d_gene: TRBD2; v_gene: TRBV27; CDR3aa: CASSFWTSGTGELFF; CDR3nt: TGTGCCAGCAGTTTCTGGACTAGCGGCACCGGGGAGCTGTTTTTT
abundance: -; j_gene: TRBJ2-5; d_gene: -; v_gene: TRBV2; CDR3aa: CASSAWSALQETQYF; CDR3nt: TGTGCCAGCAGTGCTTGGAGCGCCCTCCAAGAGACCCAGTACTTC
abundance: -; j_gene: TRBJ2-7; d_gene: -; v_gene: TRBV2; CDR3aa: CASGGTASYEQYF; CDR3nt: TGTGCCAGCGGGGGAACAGCCTCCTACGAGCAGTACTTC
abundance: -; j_gene: TRBJ2-3; d_gene: TRBD2; v_gene: TRBV19; CDR3aa: CASGTSGRTDTQYF; CDR3nt: TGTGCCAGCGGGACTAGCGGACGTACAGATACGCAGTATTTT
abundance: -; j_gene: TRBJ2-7; d_gene: -; v_gene: TRBV7-9; CDR3aa: CASSLRNYEQYF; CDR3nt: TGTGCCAGCAGCCTAAGAAATTACGAGCAGTACTTC
abundance: -; j_gene: TRBJ2-3; d_gene: -; v_gene: TRBV5-1; CDR3aa: CASSRAYTDTQYF; CDR3nt: TGCGCCAGCAGTAGGGCATACACAGATACGCAGTATTTT
abundance: -; j_gene: TRBJ2-7; d_gene: -; v_gene: TRBV28; CDR3aa: CASSLGAAGEQYF; CDR3nt: TGTGCCAGCAGTTTAGGGGCTGCTGGAGAGCAGTACTTC
abundance: -; j_gene: TRBJ2-1; d_gene: -; v_gene: TRBV27; CDR3aa: CASSLSRPSSRGEEQFF; CDR3nt: TGTGCCAGCAGTTTATCTAGGCCGAGTTCTAGGGGGGAGGAGCAGTTCTTC
abundance: -; j_gene: TRBJ1-2; d_gene: -; v_gene: TRBV6-5; CDR3aa: CASSDSGSPAWGYTF; CDR3nt: TGTGCCAGCAGTGACTCAGGGTCCCCTGCTTGGGGCTACACCTTC
abundance: -; j_gene: TRBJ1-5; d_gene: TRBD1; v_gene: TRBV30; CDR3aa: CAWGDRGHQPQHF; CDR3nt: TGTGCCTGGGGGGACAGGGGGCATCAGCCCCAGCATTTT
abundance: few; j_gene: TRBJ1-5; d_gene: -; v_gene: TRBV4-2; CDR3aa: CASSQDPQGRRQPQHF; CDR3nt: TGTGCCAGCAGCCAAGATCCTCAGGGGCGTAGACAGCCCCAGCATTTT
abundance: -; j_gene: TRBJ2-7; d_gene: -; v_gene: TRBV30; CDR3aa: CAWSPTGLSLYEQYF; CDR3nt: TGTGCCTGGAGTCCAACCGGACTATCACTCTACGAGCAGTACTTC
abundance: -; j_gene: TRBJ2-5; d_gene: -; v_gene: TRBV5-1; CDR3aa: CASSLMGGQRETQYF; CDR3nt: TGCGCCAGCAGCTTAATGGGGGGCCAGCGGGAGACCCAGTACTTC
abundance: -; j_gene: TRBJ2-7; d_gene: TRBD2; v_gene: TRBV29-1; CDR3aa: CSVLAGVEQYF; CDR3nt: TGCAGCGTACTAGCGGGAGTCGAGCAGTACTTC
abundance: -; j_gene: TRBJ1-6; d_gene: -; v_gene: TRBV10-3; CDR3aa: CAISDHRGASNSPLHF; CDR3nt: TGTGCCATCAGTGACCATCGGGGGGCATCGAATTCACCCCTCCACTTT
abundance: -; j_gene: TRBJ2-1; d_gene: TRBD2; v_gene: TRBV5-1; CDR3aa: CASSLVAGGLYNEQFF; CDR3nt: TGCGCCAGCAGCTTGGTTGCGGGAGGACTCTACAATGAGCAGTTCTTC
abundance: -; j_gene: TRBJ1-5; d_gene: TRBD1; v_gene: TRBV24-1; CDR3aa: CATSRGPQPQHF; CDR3nt: TGTGCCACCAGTAGGGGGCCCCAGCCCCAGCATTTT
abundance: -; j_gene: TRBJ2-5; d_gene: TRBD1; v_gene: TRBV4-2; CDR3aa: CASSQGGVGRGPQETQYF; CDR3nt: TGTGCCAGCAGCCAAGGTGGGGTCGGCAGGGGGCCCCAAGAGACCCAGTACTTC
abundance: -; j_gene: TRBJ2-2; d_gene: -; v_gene: TRBV28; CDR3aa: CASSLWETALTGELFF; CDR3nt: TGTGCCAGCAGCCTATGGGAGACAGCCCTCACCGGGGAGCTGTTTTTT
abundance: -; j_gene: TRBJ1-5; d_gene: TRBD1; v_gene: TRBV19; CDR3aa: CASRDRGTRNQPQHF; CDR3nt: TGTGCCAGTAGGGACAGGGGGACGCGCAATCAGCCCCAGCATTTT
abundance: -; j_gene: TRBJ2-1; d_gene: TRBD2; v_gene: TRBV19; CDR3aa: CASTTSGYNEQFF; CDR3nt: TGTGCCAGTACTACTAGCGGCTACAATGAGCAGTTCTTC
abundance: -; j_gene: TRBJ1-6; d_gene: TRBD1; v_gene: TRBV10-3; CDR3aa: CAIAGQGYSPLHF; CDR3nt: TGTGCCATCGCGGGACAGGGGTATTCACCCCTCCACTTT
abundance: -; j_gene: TRBJ1-5; d_gene: -; v_gene: TRBV7-8; CDR3aa: CASSLARVSNQPQHF; CDR3nt: TGTGCCAGCAGCTTAGCTCGGGTTAGCAATCAGCCCCAGCATTTT
abundance: -; j_gene: TRBJ2-1; d_gene: TRBD2; v_gene: TRBV6-6; CDR3aa: CASSRLGGSYNEQFF; CDR3nt: TGTGCCAGCAGCAGACTGGGGGGGTCATACAATGAGCAGTTCTTC
abundance: -; j_gene: TRBJ2-5; d_gene: TRBD2; v_gene: TRBV18; CDR3aa: CASSPLEGTSVKSGETQYF; CDR3nt: TGTGCCAGCTCACCACTCGAGGGGACTAGCGTAAAATCCGGGGAGACCCAGTACTTC
abundance: -; j_gene: TRBJ2-1; d_gene: -; v_gene: TRBV15; CDR3aa: CATGRQGEYNEQFF; CDR3nt: TGTGCCACGGGGAGGCAGGGAGAATACAATGAGCAGTTCTTC
abundance: -; j_gene: TRBJ1-1; d_gene: TRBD1; v_gene: TRBV7-9; CDR3aa: CASRNRGLVNTEAFF; CDR3nt: TGTGCCAGCAGAAACAGGGGGCTTGTGAACACTGAAGCTTTCTTT
abundance: -; j_gene: TRBJ2-5; d_gene: TRBD2; v_gene: TRBV9; CDR3aa: CASSGGTSGVQETQYF; CDR3nt: TGTGCCAGCAGCGGCGGGACTAGCGGGGTCCAAGAGACCCAGTACTTC
abundance: -; j_gene: TRBJ2-1; d_gene: TRBD1; v_gene: TRBV29-1; CDR3aa: CSVDQDREFF; CDR3nt: TGCAGCGTAGACCAGGACAGGGAGTTCTTC
abundance: -; j_gene: TRBJ2-3; d_gene: -; v_gene: TRBV6-5; CDR3aa: CASSYSPASTDTQYF; CDR3nt: TGTGCCAGCAGTTATAGCCCCGCCAGCACAGATACGCAGTATTTT
abundance: -; j_gene: TRBJ2-5; d_gene: -; v_gene: TRBV11-2; CDR3aa: CASRRLGRETQYF; CDR3nt: TGTGCCAGCAGACGACTAGGGCGAGAGACCCAGTACTTC
abundance: once; j_gene: TRBJ2-7; d_gene: -; v_gene: TRBV27; CDR3aa: CASSPLKGPRPGYEQYF; CDR3nt: TGTGCCAGCAGTCCCCTCAAGGGGCCGAGGCCGGGCTACGAGCAGTACTTC
abundance: -; j_gene: TRBJ1-1; d_gene: TRBD1; v_gene: TRBV2; CDR3aa: CASKAGQGRGNTEAFF; CDR3nt: TGTGCCAGCAAAGCCGGACAGGGAAGGGGGAACACTGAAGCTTTCTTT
abundance: -; j_gene: TRBJ2-1; d_gene: TRBD2; v_gene: TRBV7-9; CDR3aa: CASSLAGPTYNEQFF; CDR3nt: TGTGCCAGCAGTCTAGCGGGACCTACCTACAATGAGCAGTTCTTC
abundance: once; j_gene: TRBJ1-5; d_gene: TRBD1; v_gene: TRBV2; CDR3aa: CASREQGIGLGQPQHF; CDR3nt: TGTGCCAGCAGAGAACAGGGGATCGGTTTAGGTCAGCCCCAGCATTTT
abundance: -; j_gene: TRBJ2-1; d_gene: -; v_gene: TRBV4-1; CDR3aa: CASSHYKGEQGNEQFF; CDR3nt: TGCGCCAGCAGCCATTATAAGGGGGAACAGGGCAATGAGCAGTTCTTC
abundance: -; j_gene: TRBJ1-4; d_gene: TRBD1; v_gene: TRBV10-2; CDR3aa: CATDGDRGKVGLFF; CDR3nt: TGCGCCACCGACGGAGACAGGGGGAAGGTGGGACTGTTTTTT
abundance: -; j_gene: TRBJ1-3; d_gene: -; v_gene: TRBV27; CDR3aa: CASSLSGGTGNTIYF; CDR3nt: TGTGCCAGCAGTTTAAGCGGGGGCACTGGAAACACCATATATTTT
abundance: -; j_gene: TRBJ2-1; d_gene: -; v_gene: TRBV4-1; CDR3aa: CASSQEGGWRDYNEQFF; CDR3nt: TGCGCCAGCAGCCAAGAAGGGGGCTGGAGGGACTACAATGAGCAGTTCTTC
abundance: -; j_gene: TRBJ1-1; d_gene: -; v_gene: TRBV7-9; CDR3aa: CASSPYTSLNTEAFF; CDR3nt: TGTGCCAGCAGCCCATACACCTCTTTGAACACTGAAGCTTTCTTT
abundance: -; j_gene: TRBJ1-1; d_gene: TRBD1; v_gene: TRBV7-9; CDR3aa: CASSLRNGDRGLGNTEAFF; CDR3nt: TGTGCCAGCAGCTTACGGAACGGCGACAGGGGGCTCGGGAACACTGAAGCTTTCTTT
abundance: -; j_gene: TRBJ2-7; d_gene: -; v_gene: TRBV10-2; CDR3aa: CASRAQLDGLTYEQYF; CDR3nt: TGCGCCAGCAGAGCCCAACTGGACGGACTCACCTACGAGCAGTACTTC
abundance: -; j_gene: TRBJ1-4; d_gene: -; v_gene: TRBV13; CDR3aa: CASSLKNSGKLFF; CDR3nt: TGTGCCAGCAGCTTAAAGAACAGTGGAAAACTGTTTTTT